The rows below give T cell receptor beta chains drawn from one sample of a study of T cells in localized non-small cell lung cancer. Sequencing used immunoSEQ multiplex PCR; TCRdb keeps in-frame clones, though not all of them. In the table there are about 2,200 clones, about 30% of which are singletons. Sequencing was performed on normal lung tissue next to the tumor, taken before any cancer treatment. The receptor source for this set is a man aged 40 to 69 with stage III lung adenocarcinoma. Both conserved end residues are part of each CDR3. A D gene is named only where the DNA matches it firmly. Expanded clones get a size class; other rows say once, few or many, or leave the size out.

abundance,d_gene,v_gene,j_gene,CDR3aa,CDR3nt
medium-sized,TRBD1,TRBV11-3,TRBJ1-6,CASSLEGQANYNSPLHF,TGTGCCAGCAGCTTAGAAGGACAGGCCAACTATAATTCACCCCTCCACTTT
.,TRBD2,TRBV6-8,TRBJ2-1,CASSGSSGSGNEQFF,TGTGCCAGCAGTGGGTCTAGCGGGAGTGGCAATGAGCAGTTCTTC
.,.,TRBV14,TRBJ1-2,CASSQIRGYGYTF,TGTGCCAGCAGCCAAATCAGGGGATATGGCTACACCTTC
few,TRBD1,TRBV28,TRBJ1-4,CASTESGTGGEKLFF,TGTGCCAGCACTGAATCCGGGACAGGTGGCGAAAAACTGTTTTTT
.,.,TRBV25-1,TRBJ1-2,CASSPADYGYTF,TGTGCCAGCAGTCCGGCAGACTATGGCTACACCTTC
few,TRBD1,TRBV11-3,TRBJ2-7,CASSLRSQGVGEQYF,TGTGCCAGCAGCTTAAGATCACAGGGGGTGGGCGAGCAGTACTTC
.,.,TRBV11-3,TRBJ2-5,CASSLEPLLETQYF,TGTGCCAGCAGCTTAGAACCACTCCTGGAGACCCAGTACTTC
.,.,TRBV6-8,TRBJ2-1,CASSIGGPSYNEQFF,TGTGCCAGCAGCATTGGGGGCCCCTCCTACAATGAGCAGTTCTTC
once,TRBD2,TRBV15,TRBJ2-1,CATSRTSGYNEQFF,TGTGCCACCAGCAGGACTAGCGGGTACAATGAGCAGTTCTTC
few,TRBD2,TRBV11-3,TRBJ2-3,CASSLEGGTSGDTQYF,TGTGCCAGCAGCTTAGAGGGGGGGACTAGCGGAGATACGCAGTATTTT
.,.,TRBV19,TRBJ1-2,CASSIGGGGYTF,TGTGCCAGTAGTATAGGGGGCGGAGGCTACACCTTC
few,TRBD2,TRBV11-3,TRBJ2-3,CASSLGTGGGTDTQYF,TGTGCCAGCAGCTTAGGAACGGGAGGGGGTACAGATACGCAGTATTTT
once,TRBD1,TRBV30,TRBJ2-5,CAWSRDRGVQYF,TGTGCCTGGAGCAGGGACAGGGGTGTCCAGTACTTC
.,TRBD1,TRBV18,TRBJ2-7,CASSPRTGEDYEQYF,TGTGCCAGCTCACCGAGGACAGGAGAGGACTACGAGCAGTACTTC
few,.,TRBV18,TRBJ1-5,CASSPGRDQPQHF,TGTGCCAGCTCACCCGGCAGGGATCAGCCCCAGCATTTT
.,.,TRBV18,TRBJ1-1,CASSPDEAEGLVF,TGTGCCAGCTCACCAGATGAAGCAGAGGGCTTGGTCTTT
.,.,TRBV19,TRBJ1-3,CASRTVSSGNTIYF,TGTGCCAGTCGTACGGTGAGCTCTGGAAACACCATATATTTT
few,.,TRBV6-8,TRBJ2-1,CASTRGGGEQFF,TGTGCCAGCACCCGAGGGGGTGGTGAGCAGTTCTTC
few,.,TRBV12-2,TRBJ1-1,CASKEQGAGTEAFF,TGTGCCAGTAAGGAACAGGGGGCAGGAACTGAAGCTTTCTTT
.,TRBD1,TRBV25-1,TRBJ1-1,CASSESPDRVVVAEAFF,TGTGCCAGCAGTGAGTCCCCGGACAGGGTGGTCGTGGCTGAAGCTTTCTTT
.,.,TRBV30,TRBJ1-2,CAGPSVGGRYGYTF,TGTGCCGGACCCAGCGTAGGCGGACGGTATGGCTACACCTTC
medium-sized,TRBD1,TRBV11-3,TRBJ1-2,CASSQGQGDYGYTF,TGTGCCAGCAGCCAGGGACAGGGCGACTATGGCTACACCTTC
once,.,TRBV19,TRBJ2-6,CASSIGMTGANVLTF,TGTGCCAGTAGTATCGGAATGACTGGGGCCAACGTCCTGACTTTC
.,.,TRBV18,TRBJ2-3,CASSPAERIAQYF,TGTGCCAGCTCACCGGCGGAGCGCATTGCGCAGTATTTT
.,TRBD2,TRBV11-3,TRBJ2-1,CASSPDGGSYYNEQFF,TGTGCCAGCAGCCCGGACGGCGGGAGCTACTACAATGAGCAGTTCTTC
medium-sized,.,TRBV11-3,TRBJ1-5,CASSLIGAQQPQHF,TGTGCCAGCAGCTTAATAGGGGCCCAACAGCCCCAGCATTTT
few,.,TRBV6-8,TRBJ1-4,CASIFRDGNEKLFF,TGTGCCAGCATCTTCCGGGACGGTAATGAAAAACTGTTTTTT
few,.,TRBV11-3,TRBJ2-1,CASSLRASGNEQFF,TGTGCCAGCAGCTTACGGGCTTCGGGGAATGAGCAGTTCTTC
.,TRBD1,TRBV11-3,TRBJ1-5,CASSPGTGVQPQHF,TGTGCCAGCAGTCCCGGGACAGGTGTTCAGCCCCAGCATTTT
few,TRBD1,TRBV11-3,TRBJ1-1,CASSLPTGQGANEAFF,TGTGCCAGCAGCTTGCCAACGGGACAGGGGGCGAATGAAGCTTTCTTT
.,.,TRBV6-8,TRBJ1-1,CASSNHRLNTEAFF,TGTGCCAGCAGTAACCACAGGCTGAACACTGAAGCTTTCTTT
few,.,TRBV6-7,TRBJ2-7,CASSSPPGRSYEQYF,TGTGCCAGCAGTTCCCCCCCGGGTAGGTCCTACGAGCAGTACTTC
few,.,TRBV9,TRBJ2-1,CASTPPSDNEQFF,TGTGCCAGCACCCCCCCCTCAGACAATGAGCAGTTCTTC
.,.,TRBV30,TRBJ1-1,CAWSPQSAAFF,TGTGCCTGGAGTCCTCAATCGGCGGCTTTCTTT
.,.,TRBV18,TRBJ2-1,CASSPPGGHFNEQFF,TGTGCCAGCTCACCACCGGGAGGACATTTCAATGAGCAGTTCTTC
few,.,TRBV19,TRBJ2-4,CASTSPSNKDIQYF,TGTGCCAGTACCTCGCCCTCGAACAAGGACATTCAGTACTTC
.,.,TRBV29-1,TRBJ2-1,CSVERESPGQFF,TGCAGCGTTGAGAGGGAGTCCCCGGGGCAGTTCTTC
few,.,TRBV9,TRBJ2-7,CASSPSDHEQYF,TGTGCCAGCAGCCCCTCCGACCACGAGCAGTACTTC
medium-sized,TRBD1,TRBV6-8,TRBJ1-6,CASSSGQASNSPLHF,TGTGCCAGCAGTTCCGGACAGGCCTCAAATTCACCCCTCCACTTT
few,TRBD2,TRBV6-8,TRBJ2-3,CASSQGLALTDTQYF,TGTGCCAGCAGCCAAGGACTAGCCCTCACAGATACGCAGTATTTT
.,.,TRBV4-1,TRBJ2-7,CASSQAVVSSYEQYF,TGCGCCAGCAGCCAAGCCGTGGTTAGCTCCTACGAGCAGTACTTC
.,.,TRBV19,TRBJ1-1,CASSISGAGDTEAFF,TGTGCCAGTAGTATCTCAGGGGCCGGGGACACTGAAGCTTTCTTT
.,TRBD2,TRBV12-5,TRBJ2-1,CASGPTSVANNEQFF,TGTGCTAGTGGCCCAACTAGCGTCGCTAACAATGAGCAGTTCTTC
medium-sized,.,TRBV4-1,TRBJ2-5,CASSQGATVGQYF,TGCGCCAGCAGCCAAGGCGCAACGGTGGGCCAGTACTTC
few,.,TRBV15,TRBJ1-1,CATSRDRTPRGEAFF,TGTGCCACCAGCAGAGATCGGACACCGCGGGGTGAAGCTTTCTTT
.,TRBD1,TRBV6-8,TRBJ1-3,CATRQGSGNTIYF,TGTGCCACCCGACAGGGGAGTGGAAACACCATATATTTT
.,.,TRBV9,TRBJ1-1,CASSVFLGLNTEAFF,TGTGCCAGCAGCGTGTTCCTGGGGCTGAACACTGAAGCTTTTTTT
few,TRBD2,TRBV29-1,TRBJ2-1,CSVEYTSGSDEQFF,TGCAGCGTTGAATATACTAGCGGGAGCGATGAGCAGTTCTTC
few,.,TRBV6-8,TRBJ2-7,CASSLTVQNEQYF,TGTGCCAGCAGTCTAACGGTGCAGAACGAGCAGTACTTC
medium-sized,.,TRBV11-3,TRBJ2-3,CASSWGRPATDTQYF,TGTGCCAGCAGCTGGGGGAGGCCAGCGACAGATACGCAGTATTTT
.,TRBD1,TRBV19,TRBJ2-2,CASSKRTGATGELFF,TGTGCCAGTAGTAAGAGGACAGGGGCCACCGGGGAGCTGTTTTTT
medium-sized,TRBD1,TRBV6-8,TRBJ2-5,CASSVYRGTGETQYF,TGTGCCAGCAGTGTCTACAGGGGCACAGGAGAGACCCAGTACTTC